The subject of this entry is one TCR beta chain. The V gene's germline CDR1 is SGHNT and CDR2 YYREEE (reference sequence). V lost 4 bases, J lost 7 bases, and 14 bases lay in between. This CDR3 has 13 amino acids. The sample belongs to a study of blood T cell repertoires in COVID-19. Across the whole study: The samples span acute and convalescent COVID-19 from the United States, Italy and Spain. From T cells, B-cell-depleted T cells, or PBMCs came the material, which was cDNA or gDNA.

Per the authors' pipeline: Reference gene primer amplification gave nucleated cell count estimates. Assay: immunoSEQ multiplex PCR; the TCRdb copy retains only in-frame clones and omits some. V, J and clone size are taken as reported in that table, and D and trimming were inferred from the DNA itself. The table lists more than 120,000 clones, about nine tenths of them singletons, with around 40% in the top ten. The sample was peripheral blood. This sequence originates from a man between 50 and 59 years old who had recovered from COVID-19. This rearrangement joins TRBV5-4 to TRBJ1-1; D is unresolved. Here the CDR3 reads CASSHPRELEAFF. The CDR3 DNA follows: TGTGCCAGCAGCCACCCGAGGGAACTTGAAGCTTTCTTT.